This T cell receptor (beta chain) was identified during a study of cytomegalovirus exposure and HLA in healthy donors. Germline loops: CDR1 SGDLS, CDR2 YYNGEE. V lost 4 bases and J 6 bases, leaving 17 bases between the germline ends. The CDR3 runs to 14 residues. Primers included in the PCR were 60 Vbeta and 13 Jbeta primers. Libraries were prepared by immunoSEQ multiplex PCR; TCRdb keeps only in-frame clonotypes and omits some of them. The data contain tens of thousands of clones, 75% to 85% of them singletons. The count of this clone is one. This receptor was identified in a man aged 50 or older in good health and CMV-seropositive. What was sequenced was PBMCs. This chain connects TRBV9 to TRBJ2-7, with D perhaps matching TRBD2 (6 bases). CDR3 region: CASSPTLGRGEQYF. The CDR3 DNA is TGTGCCAGCAGCCCCACACTGGGGCGGGGCGAGCAGTACTTC. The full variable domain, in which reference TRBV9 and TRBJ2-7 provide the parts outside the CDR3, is DSGVTQTPKHLITATGQRVTLRCSPRSGDLSVYWYQQSLDQGLQFLIQYYNGEERAKGNILERFSAQQFPDLHSELNLSSLELGDSALYFCASSPTLGRGEQYFGPGTRLTVT.